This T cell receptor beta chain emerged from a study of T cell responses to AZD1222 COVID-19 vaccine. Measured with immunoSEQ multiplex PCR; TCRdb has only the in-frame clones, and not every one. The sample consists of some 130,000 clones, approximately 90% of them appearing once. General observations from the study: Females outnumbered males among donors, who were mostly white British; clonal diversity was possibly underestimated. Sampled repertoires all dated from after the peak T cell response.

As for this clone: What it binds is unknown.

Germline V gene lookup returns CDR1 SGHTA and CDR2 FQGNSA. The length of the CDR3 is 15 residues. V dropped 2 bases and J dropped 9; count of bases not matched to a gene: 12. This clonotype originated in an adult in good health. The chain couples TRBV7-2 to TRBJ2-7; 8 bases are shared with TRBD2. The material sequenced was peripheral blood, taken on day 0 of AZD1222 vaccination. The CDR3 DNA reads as TGTGCCAGCAGCTTATGGGCGGGAGGCTTAGGGGGGCAGTACTTC. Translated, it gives CASSLWAGGLGGQYF.